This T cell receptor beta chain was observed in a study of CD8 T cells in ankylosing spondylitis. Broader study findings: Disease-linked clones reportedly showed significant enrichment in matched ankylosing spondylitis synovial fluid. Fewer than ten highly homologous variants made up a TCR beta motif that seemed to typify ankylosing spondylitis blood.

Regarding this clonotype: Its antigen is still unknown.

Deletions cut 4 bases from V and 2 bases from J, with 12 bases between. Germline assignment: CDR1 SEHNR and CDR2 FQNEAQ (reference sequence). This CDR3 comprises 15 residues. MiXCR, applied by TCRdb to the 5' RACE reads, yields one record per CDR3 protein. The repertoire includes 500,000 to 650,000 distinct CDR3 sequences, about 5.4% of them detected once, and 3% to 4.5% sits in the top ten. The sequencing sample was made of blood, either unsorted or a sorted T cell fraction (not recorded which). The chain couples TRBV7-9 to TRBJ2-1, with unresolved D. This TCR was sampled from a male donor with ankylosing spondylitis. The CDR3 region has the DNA TGTGCCAGCAGCTCAATAAATGTCCCCTACAATGAGCAGTTCTTC. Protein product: CASSSINVPYNEQFF. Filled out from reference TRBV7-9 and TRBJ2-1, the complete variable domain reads DTGVSQNPRHKITKRGQNVTFRCDPISEHNRLYWYRQTLGQGPEFLTYFQNEAQLEKSRLLSDRFSAERPKGSFSTLEIQRTEQGDSAMYLCASSSINVPYNEQFFGPGTRLTVL.